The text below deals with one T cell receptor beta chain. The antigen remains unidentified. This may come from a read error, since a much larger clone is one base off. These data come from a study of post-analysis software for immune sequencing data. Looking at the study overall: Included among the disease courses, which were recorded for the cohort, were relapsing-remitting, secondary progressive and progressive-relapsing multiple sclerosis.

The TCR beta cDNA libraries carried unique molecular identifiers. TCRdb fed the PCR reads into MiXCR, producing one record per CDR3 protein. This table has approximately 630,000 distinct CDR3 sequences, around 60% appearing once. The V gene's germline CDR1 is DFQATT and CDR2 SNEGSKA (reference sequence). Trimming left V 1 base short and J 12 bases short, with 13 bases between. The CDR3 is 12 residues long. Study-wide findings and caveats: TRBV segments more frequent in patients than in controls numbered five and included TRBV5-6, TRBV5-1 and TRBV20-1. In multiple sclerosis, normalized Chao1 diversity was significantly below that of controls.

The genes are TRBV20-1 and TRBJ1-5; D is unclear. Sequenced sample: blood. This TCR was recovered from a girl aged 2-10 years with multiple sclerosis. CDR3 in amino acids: CSARAWDRLQHF. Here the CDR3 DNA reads TGCAGTGCTAGAGCGTGGGATAGACTCCAGCATTTT.